This T cell receptor beta chain appears in the sequencing data of a study of blood T cell repertoires in COVID-19. Across the study: Acute-phase and convalescent COVID-19 samples originated in the United States, Italy and Spain.

Germline V gene data show CDR1 as LNHDA and CDR2 as SQIVND (reference sequence). Losses at the gene ends were 4 bases for V and 5 bases for J; bases not matched to a gene: 9. CDR3 size: 15 residues. Profiled with immunoSEQ multiplex PCR; TCRdb holds only in-frame clones, not every one. The sample contains approximately 300,000 clones, around four fifths of which appear only once. The TCR comes from a woman aged 50 to 65 with active or convalescent COVID-19. Material: peripheral blood. This chain uses TRBV19 with TRBJ2-5; 8 bases map to TRBD1. The CDR3 DNA follows: TGTGCCAGTAGTACCGTAACAGGGGGATGGGAGACCCAGTACTTC. Its protein product is CASSTVTGGWETQYF. Combining the CDR3 with reference TRBV19 and TRBJ2-5 gives the whole variable domain DGGITQSPKYLFRKEGQNVTLSCEQNLNHDAMYWYRQDPGQGLRLIYYSQIVNDFQKGDIAEGYSVSREKKESFPLTVTSAQKNPTAFYLCASSTVTGGWETQYFGPGTRLLVL.